These 2 T cell receptor beta chains share one sample of origin, sequenced in a study of metastatic and nonmetastatic thyroid tumors. No patient received treatment before thyroid surgery. TCRdb reprocessed the PCR reads using MiXCR. The sample has 50,000 to 70,000 clones, just over 4% seen once. Sequenced: blood. Every receptor here comes from a female donor with papillary thyroid cancer or a benign thyroid nodule (not recorded which). Some clones in this sample may be carry-over from other donors' samples.

Many counts were recorded for this clone. This chain uses TRBV12-3 or TRBV12-4 with TRBJ2-1, with 8 bases identical to TRBD1. V gave up 5 bases and J gave up 2 bases; unmatched junction bases: 5. This CDR3 is built from 15 residues. The CDR3 loop is CASSPGTGAYNEQFF. CDR3 nucleotides: TGTGCCAGCAGTCCGGGGACAGGAGCCTACAATGAGCAGTTCTTC.

This clone was recorded a few times. One base away lies a much larger clone, so this may be a sequencing read error. This chain joins TRBV29-1 and TRBJ2-1; the match to TRBD2 covers 9 bases. CDR1 and CDR2 from the germline V gene are SQVTM and ANQGSEA. Unmatched junction bases numbered 17, after V lost 7 bases and J lost 7 bases. CDR3 length: 16 amino acids. In DNA form, the CDR3 reads TGCAGCGCCGGAAGCGGGAGGTCCGCAGCGAGAAATGAGCAGTTCTTC. Encoded protein: CSAGSGRSAARNEQFF.